The source of this T cell receptor (beta chain) is a study of graft-versus-host responses after intestinal transplantation. Study context: Recipients got multivisceral, liver-intestinal, or isolated intestinal transplants. Anti-thymocyte globulin induction was given to all recipients, followed by tacrolimus and steroids for 3 to 4 years.

Study observations and caveats: Clonal ratios of graft-versus-host to host-versus-graft in allografts were high for patients exhibiting graft-donor T cell macrochimerism. HvG clone declines early post-transplant were associated with peak circulating GvH levels.

Per germline, CDR1 LGHNT and CDR2 FRNRAP. This CDR3 contains 17 residues. The germline V and J ends were trimmed by 3 bases and 2 bases, with 20 bases remaining between them. Concerning this clone itself: The antigen is undetermined.

Some clones are missing from TCRdb's copy, which holds only in-frame ones; the method was immunoSEQ multiplex PCR. The table includes about 27,000 clones, more than 80% detected once. The input for sequencing was PBMCs, taken 18 days after transplant. The clonotype was recovered from a human patient who received an intestinal transplant, so some T cells may come from the graft donor. V gene TRBV12-5 combines with J gene TRBJ2-7; a possible D gene is TRBD1 (5 bases). The chain's CDR3 is CASGLKLLGRVAYEQYF. The CDR3 coding sequence is TGTGCTAGTGGTTTAAAACTTTTAGGCAGGGTCGCCTACGAGCAGTACTTC.